These T cell receptor beta chains were read from a single sample in a study of cytomegalovirus exposure and HLA in healthy donors. Sequencing was performed with immunoSEQ multiplex PCR; in TCRdb, only in-frame clones are kept and a portion is missing. Of approximately 130,000 clones listed, 65% to 90% are singletons. Material: PBMCs. These TCRs come from a man younger than 35 in good health and CMV-seronegative. Both conserved end residues are part of each CDR3. The order of the fields is D gene, clone size, V gene, J gene, CDR3 DNA, CDR3 protein. D genes are given only for firm matches. Clone size, where shown, is once, few, many, or a class for clones that have expanded.

TRBD1	.	TRBV7-6	TRBJ2-1	TGTGCCAGCAGCCCCCTCCTTGGCACAGGGGTAAAACGTGAGCAGTTCTTC	CASSPLLGTGVKREQFF
TRBD1	once	TRBV19	TRBJ1-1	TGTGCCAGTAGTACTGTCACAGGGGTGGGCACTGAAGCTTTCTTT	CASSTVTGVGTEAFF
.	.	TRBV18	TRBJ2-3	TGTGCCAGCTCACTTAGTTCCAGGGCAGATACGCAGTATTTT	CASSLSSRADTQYF
.	.	TRBV28	TRBJ1-6	TGTGCCAGCAGTCAACAAGATTCACCCCTCCACTTT	CASSQQDSPLHF
TRBD1	.	TRBV10-3	TRBJ1-2	TGTGCCATCAGTGACCACAGGGGGACCGGTGGAGGCTACACCTTC	CAISDHRGTGGGYTF
TRBD2	.	TRBV10-1	TRBJ2-5	TGCGCCAGCAGTGAGTTCCGGGGGGGCCAGGAGACCCAGTACTTC	CASSEFRGGQETQYF
TRBD1	.	TRBV6-5	TRBJ1-5	TGTGCCAGCAGCCCGACAGGGACCAGCAATCAGCCCCAGCATTTT	CASSPTGTSNQPQHF
.	.	TRBV11-3	TRBJ2-5	TGTGCCAGCAGCTTAGAGGCAGGGGAAGAGACCCAGTACTTC	CASSLEAGEETQYF
.	.	TRBV6-5	TRBJ2-5	TGTGCCAGCACCCAGACGGGAGAGACCCAGTACTTC	CASTQTGETQYF
.	.	TRBV7-9	TRBJ2-7	TGTGCCAGCAGCTGGGCAAACGAGCAGTACTTC	CASSWANEQYF
.	.	TRBV15	TRBJ1-2	TGTGCCACCAGCCAAAGAAACCGTAGCTCTTATGGCTACACCTTC	CATSQRNRSSYGYTF
.	.	TRBV6-5	TRBJ2-7	TGTGCCAGCAGACCGTTAAGGAGCTCCTACGAGCAGTACTTC	CASRPLRSSYEQYF
.	.	TRBV19	TRBJ2-5	TGTGCCAGTAGTGCAGGGCTCCGACAAGAGACCCAGTACTTC	CASSAGLRQETQYF
.	.	TRBV2	TRBJ1-5	TGTGCCAGCAGAGACAGGCGCAATCAGCCCCAGCATTTT	CASRDRRNQPQHF